This TCR beta chain was identified during a study of shared T cell receptors in the human thymus. With 10 bases removed from V and 7 bases from J, the gap between germline ends came to 14 bases. This CDR3 is built from 11 residues. CDR1 MDHEN and CDR2 SYDVKM come from the germline V gene. Using immunoSEQ multiplex PCR, the repertoire was profiled, and TCRdb retains in-frame clones only, with some absent. In the table there are hundreds of thousands of clones, 85% to 95% of which are singletons. The chain is built from TRBV28 and TRBJ2-7; D tentatively reads TRBD1 or TRBD2 (6 bases each). The sample taken for sequencing was thymocytes. This sequence was found in a human donor. For the CDR3, the DNA is TGTGCCATCTCAGGGGCGGGGGAGCAGTACTTC. Encoded protein: CAISGAGEQYF.